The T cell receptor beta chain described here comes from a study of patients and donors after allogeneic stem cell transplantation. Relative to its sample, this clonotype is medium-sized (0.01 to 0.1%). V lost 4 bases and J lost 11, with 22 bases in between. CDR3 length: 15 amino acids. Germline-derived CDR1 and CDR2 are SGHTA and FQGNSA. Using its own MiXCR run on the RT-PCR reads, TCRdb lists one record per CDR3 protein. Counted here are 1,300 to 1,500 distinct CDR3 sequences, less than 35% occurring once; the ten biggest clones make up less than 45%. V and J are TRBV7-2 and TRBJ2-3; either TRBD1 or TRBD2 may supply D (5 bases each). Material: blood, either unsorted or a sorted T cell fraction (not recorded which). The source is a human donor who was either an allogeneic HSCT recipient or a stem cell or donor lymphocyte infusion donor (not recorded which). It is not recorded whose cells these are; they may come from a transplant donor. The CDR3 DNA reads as TGTGCCAGCAGCTCCCCTCGGGACGGGCCGTCCAGGCAGTATTTT. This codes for CASSSPRDGPSRQYF.